This T cell receptor beta chain was profiled in a study of T-cell memory formation after mild COVID-19. This clonotype was observed a handful of times. This CDR3 is 15 amino acids long. MiXCR, run by TCRdb on the 5' RACE reads, gives a single entry per CDR3 protein. The sample shows around 340,000 distinct CDR3 sequences, around 14% of them seen only once. V gene TRBV21-1 combines with J gene TRBJ2-3; the table's D call TRBD1 went unverified against the DNA. TRBV21-1 is a listed pseudogene. The TCR comes from a man aged 18 to 30 who had mild COVID-19 (a few samples of this study predate the infection). Cell type and time point are not known. Sequences were obtained from PBMCs or a T cell subset sorted from them (not recorded which). The CDR3 region has the DNA TGTGCCAGCAGCAAACGAAGGGGGCTTGGAGATACGCAGTATTTT. This gives the protein CASSKRRGLGDTQYF.